The entry below gives a single TCR beta chain sequence along with its context. This clonotype has at least ten counts. Its antigen target is currently unknown. Within one base of it there is no much larger clone, and no base qualities were kept. Instrument on record: Illumina MiSeq. The public sequencing data were trimmed at Q25 with fastp and processed into clonotypes with MiXCR by TCRdb, which kept only in-frame beta chains. Rows with a matching CDR3 protein are joined into one entry that keeps the most common DNA and genes. A total of 3,000 to 4,000 distinct CDR3 sequences appear in this sample, around 9.8% of them only once. Clones ranked in the top ten supply approximately 6.3% of the sample. From its cysteine to its phenylalanine, the CDR3 spans 15 amino acids. Only the CDR3 DNA stays, 45 bases, in frame from base 1. The junction shows trimming of 0 bases on V and 3 bases on J, and the gene matches do not reach 4 bases of it. From a lookup of the germline V gene (reference sequence), CDR1 and CDR2 are LNHNV and YYDKDF.

The record originates from a study. This sequence uses TRBV15 and TRBJ1-1; TRBD1 matches 7 bases in the middle. The receptor comes from a human donor with rheumatoid arthritis. Sequencing was performed on CD4+ T cells from synovial fluid. The CDR3 amino acid sequence is: CATSREGRGYTEAFF. The sequenced DNA: TGTGCCACCAGCAGAGAAGGCAGGGGGTACACTGAAGCTTTCTTT.